This passage covers 24 T cell receptor beta chains from one sample sequenced in a study of T cell clonality in common variable immunodeficiency. Produced via immunoSEQ multiplex PCR; TCRdb's table is partial and in-frame only. The specimen has some 45,000 clones, none found just once. The sequencing input was peripheral blood mononuclear cells. These receptors were obtained from a person aged 18 to 75 in good health.

This clone was seen at least ten times. The read ends 3 residues early relative to the CDR3; the germline J gene fills the gap. The chain recombines TRBV29-1 with TRBJ1-1, with D perhaps matching TRBD1 (6 bases). Trimming shortened V by 4 bases and J by 4 bases, and 16 bases separated the two germline ends. Germline V gene data show CDR1 as SQVTM and CDR2 as ANQGSEA. CDR3 length equals 14 residues. Incomplete CDR3 DNA: TGCAGCGTTGGAAGTAAAGGGGGAGCCACTGAA. It is translated as CSVGSKGGATE. The CDR3, in full, reads CSVGSKGGATEAFF.

The table lists this clone with many counts. The read ends 3 residues shy of where the CDR3 ends; the end is completed using the germline J gene. V usage is TRBV28 and J usage is TRBJ2-1; the match to TRBD2 covers 11 bases. V was pared by 4 bases and J by 6 bases, with 5 bases of the junction left unmatched. This CDR3 comprises 15 residues. Germline CDR1 MDHEN, CDR2 SYDVKM. CDR3 DNA (partial): TGTGCCAGCAGTTCTTTAGGACTAGCGGGCAATGAG. It translates to CASSSLGLAGNE. The complete CDR3 reads CASSSLGLAGNEQFF.

This clone was seen many times. The read ends 3 residues early relative to the CDR3; the germline J gene fills the gap. V and J are TRBV18 and TRBJ1-4; TRBD1 aligns across 7 bases. The V gene's germline CDR1 is KGHSH and CDR2 LQKENI. Trimming took 2 bases from V and 8 from J; bases not matched to a gene: 2. The CDR3 loop spans 13 amino acids. CDR3 residues: CASSPAGQEKLFF. CDR3 bases read: TGTGCCAGCTCACCAGCGGGACAGGAAAAA.

This clone was seen many times. Read sequence stops 3 residues before the CDR3 end, and the germline J gene provides the missing end. This sequence joins TRBV5-4 and TRBJ1-1; perhaps TRBD1 as D (5 bases). V lost 1 base, J lost 4 bases, and 14 bases lay in between. The CDR3 is 15 amino acids. The germline V gene has CDR1 SGHNT and CDR2 YYREEE (reference sequence). The DNA read from the CDR3 is TGTGCCAGCAGCTTGCCGGGGGATGAGGGCACTGAA. Translated: CASSLPGDEGTE. The full CDR3 protein is CASSLPGDEGTEAFF.

This clone was seen repeatedly, ten times or more. One end of the junction fails to match germline, which may point to a read error. With the read ending 3 residues before the CDR3 end, the germline J gene is used to fill in that end. This rearrangement joins TRBV2 to TRBJ2-2; D is undetermined. The CDR3 has 13 amino acids. Germline CDR1 is SNHLY and CDR2 is FYNNEI. The CDR3 sequence is CASREDSTGELFF. The sequenced part of the CDR3 DNA is TGTGCCAGCAGAGAAGACTCCACCGGGGAG.

The table lists this clone with many counts. The CDR3 end lies 3 residues beyond the end of the read and is filled in from the germline J gene. The chain carries TRBV6-4 and TRBJ1-1; TRBD1 agrees at 7 bases. This CDR3 is 17 amino acids long. Unmatched junction bases numbered 10, after V lost 2 bases and J lost 1 base. Germline V CDR1 and CDR2: MRHNA, SNTAGT. The CDR3 loop reads CASSDGVVRGKNTEAFF. The sequenced CDR3 bases are TGTGCCAGCAGTGACGGGGTCGTCAGGGGGAAGAACACTGAA.

This clone was observed a handful of times. The read ends 3 residues early relative to the CDR3; the germline J gene fills the gap. The V gene is TRBV2, the J gene TRBJ2-7, with D possibly being TRBD2 (6 bases). The ends were cut back, 3 bases at V and 5 bases at J, with 14 bases in the middle. The CDR3 is 14 amino acids. Germline CDR1 reads SNHLY; CDR2 reads FYNNEI. The CDR3 sequence: CASSEVRGPHEQYF. CDR3 DNA, as far as it was read: TGTGCCAGCAGTGAGGTGCGGGGTCCCCACGAG.

This clone was detected many times. This CDR3 reads CAWRGSGQPQHF. The covered CDR3 bases are TGTGCCTGGAGGGGTTCGGGGCAGCCC. J is TRBJ1-5 and V is TRBV30; D call uncertain. The CDR3 is cut off 3 residues early in the read; its end comes from the germline J gene. Looked up from germline, CDR1 is GTSNPN and CDR2 is SVGIG (reference sequence). Trimming took off 3 bases at V and 7 bases at J, with 10 bases between the two ends. The CDR3 covers 12 residues.

This clone has at least ten counts. The CDR3 is cut off 3 residues early in the read; its end comes from the germline J gene. This chain links TRBV13 with TRBJ2-4, with a possible D match to TRBD2 (5 bases). The CDR3 consists of 15 residues. Between the trimmed V and J ends, which lost 2 bases and 6 bases, there was a span of 14 bases. Germline loops: CDR1 PRHDT, CDR2 FYEKMQ (reference sequence). Incomplete CDR3 DNA: TGTGCCAGCAGCTTACCCCAAAGGGCGGGAAACATT. Its protein is CASSLPQRAGNI. The entire CDR3 is CASSLPQRAGNIQYF.

This clone was found many times. The read falls 3 residues short of the CDR3 end, and the missing part is taken from the germline J gene. The chain is built from TRBV7-3 and TRBJ2-1, with D perhaps TRBD2 (6 bases). CDR1 is SGHTA, CDR2 FQGTGA, per germline. There are 16 residues in the CDR3. V was clipped by 5 bases and J by 3 bases, with 17 bases between them. The sequenced part of the CDR3 DNA is TGTGCCAGCAGCCTTTCCCCGCGGGAAGGCTACAATGAG. Its protein is CASSLSPREGYNE. The CDR3 as a whole reads CASSLSPREGYNEQFF.

This clone was counted at least ten times. CDR3 bases read: TGCGCCAGCAGCTTGGGACAGGGTTTCGGTAATGAAAAA. It translates to CASSLGQGFGNEK. The full CDR3 protein reads CASSLGQGFGNEKLFF. This sequence joins TRBV5-1 and TRBJ1-4; TRBD1 matches 7 bases. The read ends 3 residues shy of where the CDR3 ends; the end is completed using the germline J gene. Germline V gene data show CDR1 as SGHRS and CDR2 as YFSETQ. With 0 bases clipped from V and 4 bases from J, the junction kept 6 bases outside the gene matches. The CDR3 length is 16 residues.

This clone was recorded at least ten times. The read falls 3 residues short of the CDR3 end, and the missing part is taken from the germline J gene. This chain links TRBV6-1 with TRBJ1-2; 8 bases align to TRBD1. The CDR3 length is 13 residues. Germline-derived CDR1 and CDR2 are MNHNS and SASEGT. J gave up 4 bases and V 3 bases, and 1 base lay outside the gene matches. The covered CDR3 bases are TGTGCCAGCAGTGACAGGGGGCTCTATGGC. Its translation: CASSDRGLYG. In full, the CDR3 reads CASSDRGLYGYTF.

Worth noting for this clone: The CDR3 end is not reached by the read, which stops 3 residues before it; the germline J gene fills it in. The V gene is TRBV18, the J gene TRBJ1-5; D perhaps matches TRBD1 (5 bases). The CDR3 runs to 16 residues. Per the germline V gene, CDR1 is KGHSH and CDR2 is LQKENI. CDR3 DNA, as far as it was read: TGTGCCAGCTCACAACTAGCGGGAGGGCCGACAGATCCC. This encodes CASSQLAGGPTDP. The whole CDR3 protein is CASSQLAGGPTDPQHF. The full variable domain, rest sourced from reference TRBV18 and TRBJ1-5, is NAGVMQNPRHLVRRRGQEARLRCSPMKGHSHVYWYRQLPEEGLKFMVYLQKENIIDESGMPKERFSAEFPKEGPSILRIQQVVRGDSAAYFCASSQLAGGPTDPQHFGDGTRLSIL.

To note about this clone: The read falls 3 residues short of the CDR3 end, and the missing part is taken from the germline J gene. Within the sample, other DNA sequences also encode this same CDR3. The rearrangement uses TRBV30 and TRBJ2-1, with 7 nucleotides matching TRBD1. CDR1 and CDR2 (germline): GTSNPN, SVGIG (reference sequence). With V trimmed by 3 bases and J by 9 bases, 14 bases remained unmatched. The CDR3 runs 15 residues. CDR3 loop: CAWRGRQGDLSEQFF. The part of the CDR3 DNA that was read is TGTGCCTGGAGGGGCCGGCAGGGGGATCTGAGTGAG. The complete variable domain, with remaining parts taken from reference TRBV30 and TRBJ2-1, reads SQTIHQWPATLVQPVGSPLSLECTVEGTSNPNLYWYRQAAGRGLQLLFYSVGIGQISSEVPQNLSASRPQDRQFILSSKKLLLSDSGFYLCAWRGRQGDLSEQFFGPGTRLTVL.

This clone has only a few counts. The read terminates 3 residues before the CDR3 end, so the remaining end is supplied by the germline J gene. The chain joins TRBV19 to TRBJ1-2, with 7 positions matching TRBD1. Germline loops: CDR1 LNHDA, CDR2 SQIVND (reference sequence). The CDR3 covers 16 residues. Incomplete CDR3 DNA: TGTGCCAGTAGTATAGGCGGAATAGGGGGCACAGATACC. Amino acids: CASSIGGIGGTDT. The entire CDR3 sequence reads CASSIGGIGGTDTYTF.

Ten or more counts support this clone. The missing CDR3 end, 3 residues past where the read stops, is filled in from the germline J gene. The gene calls are TRBV16 and TRBJ1-5; the D is unclear. V was clipped by 0 bases and J by 7 bases, with 13 bases between them. Germline V lookup: CDR1 KGHSY, CDR2 FQNENV. The CDR3 is 15 amino acids. Incomplete CDR3 DNA: TGTGCCAGCAGCCAATCTAGGCAGGATGGCCAGCCC. This encodes CASSQSRQDGQP. The entire CDR3 is CASSQSRQDGQPQHF.

This clone was seen many times. The read ends 3 residues early relative to the CDR3; the germline J gene fills the gap. The J gene is TRBJ2-1, the V gene TRBV20-1; D might be TRBD1 (5 bases). Germline loops: CDR1 DFQATT, CDR2 SNEGSKA (reference sequence). The length of the CDR3 is 16 residues. V lost 0 bases and J lost 0, with 12 bases in between. The DNA read from the CDR3 is TGCAGTGCTAGAGAAGGGGTTCCTAGCTCCTACAATGAG. Translated, it gives CSAREGVPSSYNE. The entire CDR3 reads CSAREGVPSSYNEQFF.

This clone appeared many times. Read data end 3 residues before the CDR3 end; the end is taken from the germline J gene. This chain links TRBV12-5 with TRBJ1-1; D may be TRBD1 (6 bases). The CDR3 has 16 residues. Trimming left V 0 bases short and J 4 bases short, with 15 bases between. From germline, CDR1 is LGHNT and CDR2 FRNRAP. The CDR3 here is CASGLVTGAGVTEAFF. The CDR3 bases that were read are TGTGCTAGTGGTTTGGTAACCGGGGCAGGGGTCACTGAA.

This clone was counted many times. With the read ending 3 residues before the CDR3 end, the germline J gene is used to fill in that end. The rearrangement joins TRBV7-3 to TRBJ2-1; 9 bases are a match to TRBD2. CDR1 is SGHTA and CDR2 is FQGTGA in the germline V gene. The CDR3 is 14 residues long. J lost 6 bases, V lost 2 bases, and 2 bases had no gene match. The CDR3 region is CASSLERGANEQFF. The CDR3 bases that were read are TGTGCCAGCAGCTTAGAGCGGGGGGCCAATGAG.

This clone was found many times. The read gets to within 3 residues of the CDR3 end, and the germline J gene fills in the rest. V and J are TRBV7-3 and TRBJ2-5; TRBD2 aligns across 8 bases. The J segment lost 5 bases and the V segment lost 0 bases, leaving 5 bases of the junction unmatched. This CDR3 spans 15 amino acids. Germline CDR1 SGHTA, CDR2 FQGTGA. CDR3 sequence reads: CASSLTNQRGETQYF. The CDR3 bases that were read are TGTGCCAGCAGCTTAACGAACCAGCGGGGGGAGACC.

This clone was observed at least ten times. Read data end 3 residues before the CDR3 end; the end is taken from the germline J gene. This rearrangement joins TRBV7-9 to TRBJ1-4; TRBD1 is a possible D gene (6 bases). The germline CDR1 and CDR2 sequences are SEHNR and FQNEAQ (reference sequence). This CDR3 is built from 14 residues. Trimming cost V 5 bases and J 6 bases, with 13 bases left between them. CDR3 in amino acids: CASSQTQGDEKLFF. Incomplete CDR3 DNA: TGTGCCAGCAGCCAGACACAGGGTGATGAAAAA.

In this sample, this clone turned up many times. Partial CDR3 DNA: TGCGCCAGCAGCTCCACAGGGGGCGGAACAGATACG. Protein sequence: CASSSTGGGTDT. The full CDR3 reads CASSSTGGGTDTQYF. V is TRBV5-1 and J is TRBJ2-3; 9 positions match TRBD1. The DNA ends 3 residues before the CDR3 does, and the rest of the CDR3 is filled in from the germline J gene. Germline V gene sequence: CDR1 SGHRS, CDR2 YFSETQ. J was trimmed by 3 bases and V by 3 bases; bases with no gene match: 5. The CDR3 runs to 15 residues.

This clone occurred many times. The read is 3 residues too short to cover the CDR3 end, so that end is filled in from the germline J gene. This sequence joins TRBV30 and TRBJ1-1, with 7 bases identical to TRBD1. Germline V CDR1 and CDR2: GTSNPN, SVGIG (reference sequence). The CDR3 length is 12 residues. CDR3 loop: CAWDRRGQVAFF. The part of the CDR3 DNA that was read is TGTGCCTGGGACCGGAGGGGGCAGGTG.

This clone was observed at least ten times. The CDR3 end lies 3 residues beyond the end of the read and is filled in from the germline J gene. The V call is TRBV19, the J call TRBJ2-7; maybe TRBD1 (6 bases). V lost 0 bases and J lost 3, with 6 bases in between. The length of the CDR3 is 13 residues. Germline V gives CDR1 LNHDA, CDR2 SQIVND (reference sequence). The sequenced part of the CDR3 DNA is TGTGCCAGTAGTATAGAGGACAGCTACGAG. This sequence encodes CASSIEDSYE. The entire CDR3 protein is CASSIEDSYEQYF.